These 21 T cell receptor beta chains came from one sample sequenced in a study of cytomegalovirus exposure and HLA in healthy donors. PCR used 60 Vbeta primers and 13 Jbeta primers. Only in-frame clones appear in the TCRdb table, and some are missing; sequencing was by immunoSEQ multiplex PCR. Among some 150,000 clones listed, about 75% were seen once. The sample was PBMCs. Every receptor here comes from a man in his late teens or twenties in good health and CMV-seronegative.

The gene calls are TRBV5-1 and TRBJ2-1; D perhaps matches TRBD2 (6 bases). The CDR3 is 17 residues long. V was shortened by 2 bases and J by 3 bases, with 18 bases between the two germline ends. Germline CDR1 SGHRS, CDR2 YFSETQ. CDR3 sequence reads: CASSLGMSRGGYNEQFF. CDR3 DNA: TGCGCCAGCAGCTTAGGAATGTCGAGGGGAGGCTACAATGAGCAGTTCTTC.

CDR3 sequence: CASSGPGTGITDTQYF. The CDR3 DNA sequence: TGTGCCAGCAGCGGCCCTGGGACAGGGATAACAGATACGCAGTATTTT. J is TRBJ2-3 and V is TRBV9; TRBD1 matches 9 bases. This CDR3 is 16 amino acids long. The V segment lost 3 bases and the J segment 3 bases; nucleotides outside the gene matches: 8. In germline, CDR1 is SGDLS, CDR2 YYNGEE.

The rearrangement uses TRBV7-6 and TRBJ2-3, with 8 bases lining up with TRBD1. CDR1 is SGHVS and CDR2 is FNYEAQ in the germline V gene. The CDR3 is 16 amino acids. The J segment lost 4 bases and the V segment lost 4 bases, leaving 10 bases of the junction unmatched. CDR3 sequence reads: CASSSQGALGPDTQYF. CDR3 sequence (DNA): TGTGCCAGCAGCTCCCAGGGGGCATTGGGACCAGATACGCAGTATTTT.

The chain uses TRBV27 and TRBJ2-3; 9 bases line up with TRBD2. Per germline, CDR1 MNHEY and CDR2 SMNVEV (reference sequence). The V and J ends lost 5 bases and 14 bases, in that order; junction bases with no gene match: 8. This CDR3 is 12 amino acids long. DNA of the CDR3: TGTGCCAGCAGTCCCCGGGGACTAGCCATGTATTTT. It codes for CASSPRGLAMYF.

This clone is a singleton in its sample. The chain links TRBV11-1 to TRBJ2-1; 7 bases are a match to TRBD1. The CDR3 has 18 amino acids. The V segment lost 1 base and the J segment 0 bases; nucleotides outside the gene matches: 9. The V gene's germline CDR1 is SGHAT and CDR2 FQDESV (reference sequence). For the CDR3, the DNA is TGTGCCAGCAGCTTAGTGGACAGGCTCATCACCTCCTACAATGAGCAGTTCTTC. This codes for CASSLVDRLITSYNEQFF.

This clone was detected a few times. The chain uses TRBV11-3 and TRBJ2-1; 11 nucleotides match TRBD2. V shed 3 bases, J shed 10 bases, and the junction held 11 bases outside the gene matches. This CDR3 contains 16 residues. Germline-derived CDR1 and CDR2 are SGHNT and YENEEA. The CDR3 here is CASSFAASGRQGEQFF. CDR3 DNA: TGTGCCAGCAGCTTTGCGGCTAGCGGGAGGCAGGGGGAGCAGTTCTTC.

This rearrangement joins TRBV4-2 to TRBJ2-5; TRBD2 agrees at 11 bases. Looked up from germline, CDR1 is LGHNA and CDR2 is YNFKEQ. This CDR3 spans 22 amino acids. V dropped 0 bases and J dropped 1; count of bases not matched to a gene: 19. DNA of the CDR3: TGTGCCAGCAGCCAAGATTCCTCCAGGGGGCTAGCGGGAGGAGGGAGCCAAGAGACCCAGTACTTC. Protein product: CASSQDSSRGLAGGGSQETQYF.

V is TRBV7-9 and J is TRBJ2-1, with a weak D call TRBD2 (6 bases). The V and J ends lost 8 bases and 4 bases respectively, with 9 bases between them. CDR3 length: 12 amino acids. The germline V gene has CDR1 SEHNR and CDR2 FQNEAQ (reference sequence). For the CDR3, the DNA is TGTGCCAGCGGCGGGACGTACAATGAGCAGTTCTTC. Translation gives CASGGTYNEQFF.

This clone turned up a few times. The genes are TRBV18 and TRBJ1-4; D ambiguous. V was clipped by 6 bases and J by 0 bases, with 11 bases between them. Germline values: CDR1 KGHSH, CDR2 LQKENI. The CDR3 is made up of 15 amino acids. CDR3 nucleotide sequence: TGTGCCAGCTCGTATAACACCGCAACTAATGAAAAACTGTTTTTT. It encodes CASSYNTATNEKLFF.

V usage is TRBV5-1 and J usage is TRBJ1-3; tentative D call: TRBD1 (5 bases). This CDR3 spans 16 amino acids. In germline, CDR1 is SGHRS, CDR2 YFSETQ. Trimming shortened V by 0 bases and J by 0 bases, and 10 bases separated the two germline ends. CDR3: CASSLEGLYSGNTIYF. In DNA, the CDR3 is TGCGCCAGCAGCTTGGAGGGACTTTACTCTGGAAACACCATATATTTT.

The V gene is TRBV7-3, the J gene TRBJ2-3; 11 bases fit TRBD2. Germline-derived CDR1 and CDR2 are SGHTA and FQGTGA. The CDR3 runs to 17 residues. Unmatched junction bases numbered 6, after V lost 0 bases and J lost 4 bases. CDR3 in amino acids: CASSLTGLAGGSDTQYF. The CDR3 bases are TGTGCCAGCAGCTTAACAGGTCTAGCGGGAGGATCAGATACGCAGTATTTT.

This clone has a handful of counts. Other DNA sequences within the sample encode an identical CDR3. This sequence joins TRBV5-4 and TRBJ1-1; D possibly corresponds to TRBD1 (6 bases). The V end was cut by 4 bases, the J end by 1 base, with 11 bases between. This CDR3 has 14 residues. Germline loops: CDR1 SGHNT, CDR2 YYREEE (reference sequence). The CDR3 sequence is CASSLPDRNTEAFF. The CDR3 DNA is TGTGCCAGCAGCCTACCGGACAGGAACACTGAAGCTTTCTTT. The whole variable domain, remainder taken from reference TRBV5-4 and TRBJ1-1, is ETGVTQSPTHLIKTRGQQVTLRCSSQSGHNTVSWYQQALGQGPQFIFQYYREEENGRGNFPPRFSGLQFPNYSSELNVNALELDDSALYLCASSLPDRNTEAFFGQGTRLTVV.

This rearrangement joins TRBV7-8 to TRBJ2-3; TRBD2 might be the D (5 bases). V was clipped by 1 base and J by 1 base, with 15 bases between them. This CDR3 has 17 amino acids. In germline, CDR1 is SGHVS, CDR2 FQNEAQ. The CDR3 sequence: CASSLELSSSRTDTQYF. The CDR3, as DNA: TGTGCCAGCAGCTTAGAGCTTTCTAGCAGCCGCACAGATACGCAGTATTTT.

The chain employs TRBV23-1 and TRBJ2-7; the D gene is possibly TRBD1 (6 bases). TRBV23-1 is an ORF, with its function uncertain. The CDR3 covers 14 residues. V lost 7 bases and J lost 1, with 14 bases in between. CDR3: CASTPTGRSYEQYF. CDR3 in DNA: TGCGCCAGCACCCCGACAGGCCGATCCTACGAGCAGTACTTC.

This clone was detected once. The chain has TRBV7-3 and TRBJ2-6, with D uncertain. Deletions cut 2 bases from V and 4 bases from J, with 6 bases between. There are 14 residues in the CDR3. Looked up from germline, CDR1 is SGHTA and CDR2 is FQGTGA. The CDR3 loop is CASSLGSGANVLTF. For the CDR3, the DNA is TGTGCCAGCAGCTTAGGCTCAGGGGCCAACGTCCTGACTTTC.

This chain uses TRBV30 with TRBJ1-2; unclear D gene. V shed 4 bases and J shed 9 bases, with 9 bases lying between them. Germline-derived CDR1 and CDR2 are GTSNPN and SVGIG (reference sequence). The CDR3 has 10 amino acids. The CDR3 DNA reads TGTGCCTGGATGCAACAGAGCTACACCTTC. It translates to CAWMQQSYTF.

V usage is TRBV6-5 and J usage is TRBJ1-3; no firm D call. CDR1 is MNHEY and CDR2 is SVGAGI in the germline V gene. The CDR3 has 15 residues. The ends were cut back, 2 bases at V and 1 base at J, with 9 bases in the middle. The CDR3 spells CASSYGRKSGNTIYF. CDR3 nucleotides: TGTGCCAGCAGTTACGGGAGGAAATCTGGAAACACCATATATTTT.

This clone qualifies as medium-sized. CDR3 bases: TGTGCCAGCAGTGAGGGACAGGGTGGAAACACCATATATTTT. Protein product: CASSEGQGGNTIYF. V gene TRBV6-1 combines with J gene TRBJ1-3, with TRBD1 identical over 9 bases. Losses at the gene ends were 3 bases for V and 3 bases for J; bases not matched to a gene: 0. Germline values: CDR1 MNHNS, CDR2 SASEGT. This CDR3 contains 14 residues.

The CDR3 bases are TGTGCCAGCAGCTTAGCGTCACTATCGACGGGTACGCAGTATTTT. It codes for CASSLASLSTGTQYF. The chain carries TRBV7-8 and TRBJ2-3; D is undetermined. The CDR3 is 15 residues long. V lost 0 bases to trimming and J lost 8 bases, with 15 bases between them. Germline V CDR1 and CDR2: SGHVS, FQNEAQ.

The CDR3 is CASSLRGDSAYLRSGNTIYF. In DNA, the CDR3 is TGTGCCAGCAGCTTACGCGGGGACAGTGCTTACCTACGCTCTGGAAACACCATATATTTT. The chain combines TRBV7-6 with TRBJ1-3, with 7 nucleotides matching TRBD1. V lost 2 bases to trimming and J lost 0 bases; unmatched junction nucleotides: 16. CDR1 is SGHVS and CDR2 is FNYEAQ in the germline V gene. This CDR3 has 20 amino acids.

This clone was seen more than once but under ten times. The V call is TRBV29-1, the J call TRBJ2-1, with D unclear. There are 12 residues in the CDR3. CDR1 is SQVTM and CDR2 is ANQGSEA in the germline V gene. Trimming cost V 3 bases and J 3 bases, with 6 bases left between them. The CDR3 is CSVDGDYNEQFF. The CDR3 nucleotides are TGCAGCGTTGACGGAGACTACAATGAGCAGTTCTTC.